Each of the 12 T cell receptor beta chains below was sequenced from the same sample in a study of cytomegalovirus exposure and HLA in healthy donors. It was with 60 Vbeta and 13 Jbeta primers that the PCR ran. Libraries were prepared by immunoSEQ multiplex PCR; TCRdb keeps only in-frame clonotypes and omits some of them. In the table there are 85,000 to 130,000 clones, roughly 84% of which are singletons. The sample consisted of PBMCs. These receptors originate from a woman aged 18-29 years in good health and CMV-seronegative.

The chain carries TRBV7-2 and TRBJ2-3, with TRBD2 matching over 7 bases. Trimming cost V 3 bases and J 2 bases; bases outside gene matches: 5. CDR3 length: 15 amino acids. Germline-derived CDR1 and CDR2 are SGHTA and FQGNSA. CDR3 sequence (DNA): TGTGCCAGCAGCTTCGGCGGGGGATCCACAGATACGCAGTATTTT. It encodes CASSFGGGSTDTQYF.

V gene TRBV6-1 combines with J gene TRBJ2-2; D might be TRBD1 (6 bases). V lost 8 bases and J lost 7, with 8 bases in between. Germline V CDR1 and CDR2: MNHNS, SASEGT. The CDR3 is 11 residues long. This CDR3 is CASWGHGELFF. CDR3 coding DNA: TGTGCCAGCTGGGGGCACGGGGAGCTGTTTTTT.

The chain employs TRBV5-1 and TRBJ2-5; weak D call: TRBD1 (6 bases). CDR1 is SGHRS and CDR2 is YFSETQ in the germline V gene. V shed 2 bases and J shed 4 bases, with 12 bases lying between them. The CDR3 sequence is 14 residues long. CDR3 bases: TGCGCCAGCAGCTTACGGGGCAGGGGAGAGACCCAGTACTTC. It encodes CASSLRGRGETQYF.

This chain joins TRBV30 and TRBJ2-6; 8 bases are a match to TRBD1. CDR3 length: 15 residues. Germline CDR1 reads GTSNPN; CDR2 reads SVGIG (reference sequence). J gave up 2 bases and V 1 base, and 1 base lay outside the gene matches. The CDR3 reads CAWSGGQAGANVLTF. As DNA, the CDR3 is TGTGCCTGGAGTGGGGGACAGGCTGGGGCCAACGTCCTGACTTTC.

The rearrangement links TRBV4-2 to TRBJ2-1, with TRBD2 as a possible D gene (7 bases). Per germline, CDR1 LGHNA and CDR2 YNFKEQ. Trimming stripped 0 bases from V and 0 bases from J, with 21 bases between. The CDR3 runs 20 residues. The CDR3 coding sequence is TGTGCCAGCAGCCAAGAGGATAGTAGGGGGGAGGGAAGCTCCTACAATGAGCAGTTCTTC. Its protein is CASSQEDSRGEGSSYNEQFF.

The V gene is TRBV6-5, the J gene TRBJ2-3; no clear D. The germline CDR1 and CDR2 sequences are MNHEY and SVGAGI. Between the trimmed V and J ends, which lost 6 bases and 4 bases, there was a span of 5 bases. The length of the CDR3 is 11 residues. The CDR3 nucleotides read TGTGCCAGCAGCCTAGCAGATACGCAGTATTTT. Translation gives CASSLADTQYF.

This chain connects TRBV7-9 to TRBJ2-3, with TRBD2 identical over 8 bases. CDR1 and CDR2 from the germline V gene are SEHNR and FQNEAQ (reference sequence). The CDR3 extends over 15 amino acids. V dropped 5 bases and J dropped 0; count of bases not matched to a gene: 4. The CDR3 DNA reads TGTGCCAGCAGCCCGGCGGGGGGAAGCACAGATACGCAGTATTTT. Translated, it gives CASSPAGGSTDTQYF.

This chain links TRBV7-2 with TRBJ1-5, with 9 bases fitting TRBD1. The trim removed 4 bases at V and 7 bases at J, leaving 8 bases unmatched. The CDR3 is 15 amino acids. Germline V lookup: CDR1 SGHTA, CDR2 FQGNSA. The CDR3 loop reads CASSWVQGAWQPQHF. Written as DNA, the CDR3 is TGTGCCAGCAGCTGGGTACAGGGGGCGTGGCAGCCCCAGCATTTT.

The chain is built from TRBV27 and TRBJ2-5, with D perhaps matching TRBD2 (5 bases). CDR1 and CDR2 (germline): MNHEY, SMNVEV (reference sequence). With 3 bases removed from V and 5 bases from J, the gap between germline ends came to 10 bases. The CDR3 contains 13 residues. The CDR3 DNA reads as TGTGCCAGCAGTTTGAGGGTGTGGGAGACCCAGTACTTC. Its protein product is CASSLRVWETQYF.

The chain is built from TRBV30 and TRBJ2-1; no firm D call. V dropped 0 bases and J dropped 1 base, with 7 bases sitting between them. The CDR3 is 14 residues long. The germline V gene encodes CDR1 GTSNPN and CDR2 SVGIG (reference sequence). CDR3 in amino acids: CAWSVRLSYNEQFF. In nucleotides, the CDR3 is TGTGCCTGGAGTGTTCGACTGTCCTACAATGAGCAGTTCTTC.

This clone appeared a few times. The chain combines TRBV30 with TRBJ2-6; D may be TRBD2 (6 bases). V shed 2 bases and J shed 3 bases, with 8 bases lying between them. The CDR3 is 14 residues long. CDR1 is GTSNPN, CDR2 SVGIG, per germline (reference sequence). Here the CDR3 reads CAWSRGDGANVLTF. CDR3 nucleotides: TGTGCCTGGAGTCGCGGGGATGGGGCCAACGTCCTGACTTTC.

This chain connects TRBV6-4 to TRBJ2-1; a weak D match, TRBD2 (6 bases). Germline V gives CDR1 MRHNA, CDR2 SNTAGT. Deletions cut 5 bases from V and 0 bases from J, with 17 bases between. There are 17 residues in the CDR3. The CDR3 is CASSIPPGDRSYNEQFF. CDR3 bases: TGTGCCAGCAGTATACCTCCGGGAGATCGCTCCTACAATGAGCAGTTCTTC.